These T cell receptor beta chains were read from a single sample in a study of spatial heterogeneity in lung cancer. TCRdb ran MiXCR on the 5' RACE reads and lists one entry per CDR3 protein. The table shows around 120,000 distinct CDR3 sequences, with 12% occurring only once. Sequenced material: PBMCs, taken at follow-up. The receptor source for this set is a male donor with early-stage non-small cell lung cancer. The CDR3 runs from the conserved cysteine through the conserved F or W. The D gene is left open where the match is weak. Only part of the rows carry a size: once, few, many, or a class if the clone is expanded.

j_call | clone_size | d_call | v_call | cdr3_aa | cdr3_nt
TRBJ1-5 | many | NA | TRBV20-1 | CSANSWNSNQPQHF | TGCAGTGCTAACTCTTGGAATAGCAATCAGCCCCAGCATTTT
TRBJ1-2 | NA | TRBD1 | TRBV6-1 | CASSQDRAQGYGYTF | TGTGCCAGCAGTCAGGACAGGGCGCAAGGCTATGGCTACACCTTC
TRBJ2-1 | NA | TRBD2 | TRBV18 | CASSPWAGDNEQFF | TGTGCCAGCTCACCCTGGGCGGGGGACAATGAGCAGTTCTTC
TRBJ2-7 | NA | TRBD1 | TRBV4-1 | CASSHVQGAPSYEQYF | TGCGCCAGCAGCCATGTACAGGGGGCTCCTTCCTACGAGCAGTACTTC
TRBJ1-1 | many | NA | TRBV9 | CASSTGHANTEAFF | TGTGCCAGCAGCACGGGACATGCGAACACTGAAGCTTTCTTT
TRBJ2-7 | NA | TRBD1 | TRBV20-1 | CSAPDRGGSYEQYF | TGCAGTGCTCCGGACAGGGGAGGCTCCTACGAGCAGTACTTC
TRBJ2-7 | NA | TRBD1 | TRBV28 | CASSFSLQGSSYEQYF | TGTGCCAGCAGTTTTTCGCTACAGGGGAGCTCCTACGAGCAGTACTTC
TRBJ1-6 | many | NA | TRBV25-1 | CASSDQGNSPLHF | TGTGCCAGCAGTGACCAGGGGAATTCACCCCTCCACTTT
TRBJ2-7 | NA | NA | TRBV5-1 | CASSLAGLGGYEQYF | TGCGCCAGCAGCTTGGCCGGGCTCGGAGGCTACGAGCAGTACTTC
TRBJ1-5 | NA | NA | TRBV12-3/TRBV12-4 | CASSLYNQPQHF | TGTGCCAGCAGCCTATACAATCAGCCCCAGCATTTT
TRBJ1-6 | few | NA | TRBV28 | CASSLSGGADSPLHF | TGTGCCAGCAGTTTATCGGGGGGTGCAGATTCACCCCTCCACTTT
TRBJ2-7 | NA | TRBD1 | TRBV24-1 | CATSDNPGQGTYEQYF | TGTGCCACCAGTGACAACCCTGGACAGGGTACCTACGAGCAGTACTTC
TRBJ2-7 | NA | NA | TRBV7-2 | CASRTPSSYEQYF | TGTGCCAGCAGGACTCCTAGCTCCTACGAGCAGTACTTC
TRBJ1-6 | many | NA | TRBV12-3/TRBV12-4 | CASRPPRTDHNSPLHF | TGTGCCAGCAGACCGCCCCGGACAGACCATAATTCACCCCTCCACTTT
TRBJ2-3 | few | NA | TRBV2 | CASILRGFTDTQYF | TGTGCCAGCATACTACGGGGGTTCACAGATACGCAGTATTTT
TRBJ1-5 | few | NA | TRBV20-1 | CSARVGGALYNQPQHF | TGCAGTGCTAGAGTCGGCGGGGCCCTCTACAATCAGCCCCAGCATTTT
TRBJ2-4 | NA | NA | TRBV18 | CASSREGGYNIQYF | TGTGCCAGCTCACGAGAGGGGGGATATAACATTCAGTACTTC
TRBJ1-1 | few | NA | TRBV4-1 | CASSQEVRGYTEAFF | TGCGCCAGCAGCCAAGAGGTCAGGGGATACACTGAAGCTTTCTTT
TRBJ2-4 | many | NA | TRBV29-1 | CSVVWVAKNIQYF | TGCAGCGTTGTATGGGTAGCCAAAAACATTCAGTACTTC
TRBJ2-5 | NA | NA | TRBV3-1 | CASSERSRRETQYF | TGTGCCAGCAGCGAAAGGAGTCGAAGAGAGACCCAGTACTTC
TRBJ2-7 | many | NA | TRBV5-1 | CASSLREGQNYEQYF | TGCGCCAGCAGCCTTCGTGAAGGACAGAACTACGAGCAGTACTTC
TRBJ2-5 | NA | NA | TRBV10-3 | CAISDSDGGKTQYF | TGTGCCATCAGTGATAGCGACGGGGGAAAGACCCAGTACTTC
TRBJ1-1 | few | NA | TRBV11-2 | CASSLLQAEAFF | TGTGCCAGCAGCCTCTTACAGGCTGAAGCTTTCTTT
TRBJ1-1 | NA | TRBD1 | TRBV29-1 | CSVETGKGEAFF | TGCAGCGTTGAGACAGGGAAAGGGGAAGCTTTCTTT
TRBJ1-2 | few | NA | TRBV12-3/TRBV12-4 | CASRYSGTSNYGYTF | TGTGCCAGCAGGTACTCCGGGACCTCTAACTATGGCTACACCTTC
TRBJ1-2 | many | NA | TRBV4-1 | CASTRASDYGYTF | TGCGCCAGCACCAGGGCTTCGGACTATGGCTACACCTTC
TRBJ1-4 | many | NA | TRBV28 | CASSLGSVNEKLFF | TGTGCCAGCAGTTTAGGGTCGGTGAATGAAAAACTGTTTTTT
TRBJ1-1 | few | TRBD1 | TRBV10-3 | CAISVPGGAAEAFF | TGTGCCATCAGTGTCCCAGGGGGCGCGGCTGAAGCTTTCTTT
TRBJ2-7 | NA | TRBD1 | TRBV12-5 | CASGLGQGVWYEQYF | TGTGCTAGTGGTTTGGGACAGGGAGTTTGGTACGAGCAGTACTTC
TRBJ1-6 | few | NA | TRBV4-1 | CASSQGPGLKNSPLHF | TGCGCCAGCAGCCAAGGGCCGGGACTGAAAAATTCACCCCTCCACTTT
TRBJ2-1 | NA | NA | TRBV5-1 | CASSLAPGAYNEQFF | TGCGCCAGCAGCTTGGCTCCAGGGGCCTACAATGAGCAGTTCTTC
TRBJ2-3 | NA | TRBD2 | TRBV12-3/TRBV12-4 | CASSDLGLAPDTQYF | TGTGCCAGCAGTGACCTTGGACTAGCCCCAGATACGCAGTATTTT
TRBJ2-3 | few | NA | TRBV5-1 | CASSLGLPGAGTDTQYF | TGCGCCAGCAGCTTGGGTCTCCCGGGGGCGGGCACAGATACGCAGTATTTT
TRBJ1-1 | NA | TRBD1 | TRBV10-1 | CASSGATGSTEAFF | TGCGCCAGCAGTGGGGCGACAGGGAGCACTGAAGCTTTCTTT
TRBJ1-1 | NA | TRBD1 | TRBV5-1 | CASSLENRDRKAFF | TGCGCCAGCAGCTTGGAAAACCGGGACAGGAAGGCTTTCTTT
TRBJ2-4 | NA | TRBD2 | TRBV23-1 | CASSRGRTSGGKAKNIQYF | TGCGCCAGCAGTCGAGGCCGGACTAGCGGGGGTAAAGCCAAAAACATTCAGTACTTC
TRBJ2-7 | few | TRBD2 | TRBV6-1 | CASTGAGGYEQYF | TGTGCCAGCACCGGAGCGGGGGGCTACGAGCAGTACTTC
TRBJ2-5 | NA | TRBD2 | TRBV7-2 | CASSLGGTSGVQETQYF | TGTGCCAGCAGCTTAGGAGGGACTAGCGGGGTACAAGAGACCCAGTACTTC
TRBJ2-7 | many | TRBD1 | TRBV7-6 | CASSNGQGANYEQYF | TGTGCCAGCAGCAACGGACAGGGGGCAAACTACGAGCAGTACTTC
TRBJ1-3 | few | NA | TRBV4-2 | CASSQDNAAGDTIYF | TGTGCCAGCAGCCAAGACAACGCGGCCGGGGACACCATATATTTT
TRBJ1-1 | few | NA | TRBV19 | CASKPDSLSTTEAFF | TGTGCCAGTAAACCGGACAGCCTTAGCACTACTGAAGCTTTCTTT
TRBJ2-7 | few | TRBD2 | TRBV19 | CASSIRLAGGSEQYF | TGTGCCAGTAGTATACGGCTAGCGGGGGGAAGCGAGCAGTACTTC
TRBJ2-2 | few | NA | TRBV9 | CASRARGLNTGELFF | TGTGCCAGCAGAGCCAGGGGTTTGAACACCGGGGAGCTGTTTTTT
TRBJ2-5 | NA | NA | TRBV11-3 | CASSLVGGIQETQYF | TGTGCCAGCAGCTTAGTTGGCGGAATCCAAGAGACCCAGTACTTC
TRBJ2-1 | many | NA | TRBV24-1 | CATSGGTYNEQFF | TGTGCCACCAGTGGCGGGACCTACAATGAGCAGTTCTTC
TRBJ2-1 | NA | NA | TRBV19 | CASRKDRSSYNEQFF | TGTGCCAGCCGGAAGGACAGAAGCTCCTACAATGAGCAGTTCTTC
TRBJ1-4 | NA | TRBD1 | TRBV5-1 | CASSSGTGREKLFF | TGCGCCAGCAGCTCCGGGACAGGACGAGAAAAACTGTTTTTT
TRBJ1-1 | NA | TRBD1 | TRBV29-1 | CSVGGQVTEAFF | TGCAGCGTTGGAGGACAGGTTACTGAAGCTTTCTTT
TRBJ2-5 | few | TRBD2 | TRBV5-1 | CASSLGTSGETQYF | TGCGCCAGCAGCTTGGGGACTAGCGGCGAGACCCAGTACTTC
TRBJ1-6 | many | NA | TRBV15 | CATSRAGVNSPLHF | TGTGCCACCAGCAGAGCAGGAGTTAATTCACCCCTCCACTTT
TRBJ1-5 | few | NA | TRBV19 | CASSPTLDQPQHF | TGTGCCAGTAGTCCAACGTTGGACCAGCCCCAGCATTTT
TRBJ2-1 | NA | NA | TRBV20-1 | CSAPLMFSYNEQFF | TGCAGTGCCCCTCTTATGTTCTCCTACAATGAGCAGTTCTTC
TRBJ2-3 | NA | TRBD2 | TRBV7-8 | CASSSPFSSGGGDTQYF | TGTGCCAGCAGCTCCCCTTTTAGTAGCGGGGGTGGAGATACGCAGTATTTT
TRBJ1-2 | many | TRBD1 | TRBV15 | CATSRDDRGLKYGYTF | TGTGCCACCAGCAGAGACGACAGGGGGCTTAAGTATGGCTACACCTTC
TRBJ2-3 | many | TRBD1 | TRBV6-5 | CASRPGGRTDTQYF | TGTGCCAGCAGACCAGGGGGCAGGACAGATACGCAGTATTTT
TRBJ2-1 | NA | NA | TRBV7-2 | CASSLRAMSLPRDNEQFF | TGTGCCAGCAGCTTACGTGCAATGAGCCTTCCTAGGGACAATGAGCAGTTCTTC
TRBJ2-5 | few | TRBD1 | TRBV19 | CASSVTGASTYQETQYF | TGTGCCAGTAGTGTGACAGGGGCCTCCACGTACCAAGAGACCCAGTACTTC
TRBJ1-5 | NA | NA | TRBV28 | CASSSREPQHF | TGTGCCAGCAGTTCTAGGGAGCCCCAGCATTTT
TRBJ1-1 | many | NA | TRBV20-1 | CSAKDTLGNTEAFF | TGCAGTGCTAAAGACACTCTTGGCAACACTGAAGCTTTCTTT
TRBJ2-5 | few | NA | TRBV6-1 | CASSEARSAQYF | TGTGCCAGCAGTGAAGCTAGGTCCGCCCAGTACTTC